Each of the 23 T cell receptor beta chains below was sequenced from the same sample in a study of regulatory T cells in long-lasting Graves disease. The time point here: newly diagnosed GD, antithyroid drugs for less than 3 months. PBMCs were the source of the RNA used for TCR sequencing. Building of the TCR beta libraries involved iRepertoire HTBI primers and Arm-PCR of CDR3 regions. A single record per CDR3 protein comes from TCRdb applying MiXCR to the multiplex PCR reads. This repertoire shows 550,000 to 650,000 distinct CDR3 sequences, about 15% found once; its top ten account for about 11%. These data also featured in a second study, about T cells in Graves' hyperthyroidism and ophthalmopathy.

The sequencing used peripheral blood mononuclear cells (PBMCs), collected at new diagnosis, from a patient treated with antithyroid drugs. These receptors originate from a man between 18 and 35 years old with Graves disease.

Many counts were recorded for this clonotype. J is TRBJ2-1 and V is TRBV10-3, with D uncertain. The V and J ends lost 2 bases and 8 bases respectively, with 13 bases between them. CDR3 size: 14 residues. Germline V lookup: CDR1 ENHRY, CDR2 SYGVKD. In DNA, the CDR3 is TGTGCCATCAGTGAGGAGGTGGGGTGGGATGAGCAGTTCTTC. Translated, it gives CAISEEVGWDEQFF.

This clonotype has at least ten counts. The J gene is TRBJ2-3, the V gene TRBV30; TRBD2 aligns across 11 bases. Looked up from germline, CDR1 is GTSNPN and CDR2 is SVGIG (reference sequence). This CDR3 contains 16 residues. Germline trimming cut 2 bases from V and 6 bases from J; bases unmatched to any gene: 10. For the CDR3, the DNA is TGTGCCTGGAGTACTGGGACTAGCGGAACTGCGGATACGCAGTATTTT. Its translation: CAWSTGTSGTADTQYF.

The J gene is TRBJ1-6, the V gene TRBV11-3; D remains unclear. Germline lookup yields CDR1 SGHNT and CDR2 YENEEA. The CDR3 sequence is 14 residues long. The V gene lost 0 bases and the J gene lost 9 bases, with 9 bases spanning the gap. As DNA, the CDR3 is TGTGCCAGCAGCTTAGAACACGTTAGTTCACCCCTCCACTTT. Protein sequence: CASSLEHVSSPLHF. The entire variable domain, with the rest obtained from reference TRBV11-3 and TRBJ1-6, is as follows: EAGVVQSPRYKIIEKKQPVAFWCNPISGHNTLYWYLQNLGQGPELLIRYENEEAVDDSQLPKDRFSAERLKGVDSTLKIQPAELGDSAVYLCASSLEHVSSPLHFGNGTRLTVT.

V and J are TRBV6-4 and TRBJ1-1; possibly TRBD1 for D (6 bases). CDR3 length equals 14 residues. V shed 6 bases and J shed 4 bases, with 15 bases lying between them. Germline assignment: CDR1 MRHNA and CDR2 SNTAGT. The CDR3 here is CASRAGEGGTEAFF. Written as DNA, the CDR3 is TGTGCCAGCAGGGCCGGGGAGGGGGGCACTGAAGCTTTCTTT.

This clonotype was picked up many times. The chain joins TRBV5-1 to TRBJ2-6, with 8 bases that match TRBD1. The V gene end was trimmed by 5 bases and the J gene end by 2 bases; junction bases not matched to a gene: 6. Looked up from germline, CDR1 is SGHRS and CDR2 is YFSETQ. The CDR3 runs to 16 residues. CDR3: CASSTTGATGANVLTF. In DNA, the CDR3 is TGCGCCAGCAGTACGACAGGGGCGACTGGGGCCAACGTCCTGACTTTC. Full variable domain (rest looked up from reference TRBV5-1 and TRBJ2-6): KAGVTQTPRYLIKTRGQQVTLSCSPISGHRSVSWYQQTPGQGLQFLFEYFSETQRNKGNFPGRFSGRQFSNSRSEMNVSTLELGDSALYLCASSTTGATGANVLTFGAGSRLTVL.

The chain links TRBV12-3 or TRBV12-4 to TRBJ2-1, with 9 bases lining up with TRBD2. Germline trimming cut 1 base from V and 2 bases from J; bases unmatched to any gene: 6. CDR3 length: 17 amino acids. The CDR3 region has the DNA TGTGCCAGCAGTTTAGATTTAGCGGGAGCCCCCTACAATGAGCAGTTCTTC. Translation gives CASSLDLAGAPYNEQFF.

V usage is TRBV7-9 and J usage is TRBJ1-2; D perhaps matches TRBD1 (5 bases). Germline values: CDR1 SEHNR, CDR2 FQNEAQ (reference sequence). The CDR3 is made up of 16 amino acids. The V and J ends lost 5 bases and 2 bases respectively, with 18 bases between them. The CDR3: CASSGWTSTDNYGYTF. DNA of the CDR3: TGTGCCAGCAGCGGGTGGACTTCGACAGACAACTATGGCTACACCTTC.

Remarks on this clonotype: A much more abundant neighbour one base away suggests this may be a read error. V usage is TRBV7-9 and J usage is TRBJ2-5; D gene uncertain. This CDR3 is built from 15 residues. Trimming cost V 0 bases and J 0 bases, with 8 bases left between them. Germline V CDR1 and CDR2: SEHNR, FQNEAQ (reference sequence). CDR3 residues: CASSLAGMYQETQYF. The CDR3 DNA is TGTGCCAGCAGCTTAGCGGGGATGTACCAAGAGACCCAGTACTTC.

This clonotype has a count of ten or more. The chain links TRBV7-9 to TRBJ1-1; D call uncertain. V was pared by 5 bases and J by 3 bases, with 19 bases between. Germline V CDR1 and CDR2: SEHNR, FQNEAQ (reference sequence). This CDR3 region has 16 residues. DNA of the CDR3: TGTGCCAGCAGCCCCACGGTAGGAGGCCGGGACACTGAAGCTTTCTTT. Protein sequence: CASSPTVGGRDTEAFF.

The V and J genes are TRBV9 and TRBJ1-2; TRBD1 matches at 7 bases. V dropped 6 bases and J dropped 0; count of bases not matched to a gene: 11. Germline loops: CDR1 SGDLS, CDR2 YYNGEE. This CDR3 comprises 16 residues. The CDR3 sequence is CASTTSTGAPNYGYTF. The CDR3 DNA sequence: TGTGCCAGCACTACTTCAACAGGGGCACCTAACTATGGCTACACCTTC.

At least ten counts were recorded for this clonotype. The chain employs TRBV7-9 and TRBJ1-2, with 9 nucleotides matching TRBD1. CDR3 length equals 15 residues. V was clipped by 5 bases and J by 8 bases; unmatched bases: 12. The germline CDR1 and CDR2 sequences are SEHNR and FQNEAQ (reference sequence). Here the CDR3 reads CASSTSDRGSQGYTF. For the CDR3, the DNA is TGTGCCAGCAGCACATCGGACAGGGGAAGTCAAGGCTACACCTTC.

This clonotype has more than one count but fewer than ten. The chain joins TRBV19 to TRBJ1-5, with D unresolved. Germline V gene data show CDR1 as LNHDA and CDR2 as SQIVND (reference sequence). The CDR3 contains 15 residues. V was pared by 6 bases and J by 3 bases, with 15 bases between. The CDR3 DNA follows: TGTGCCAGTAGACGACGGAGTGACGTCAATCAGCCCCAGCATTTT. It encodes CASRRRSDVNQPQHF.

This clonotype has at least ten counts. In nucleotides, the CDR3 is TGTGCCTGGATGGCCGCCGGGACAGGCCACCCCCTATCGCAGTATTTT. It is translated as CAWMAAGTGHPLSQYF. The V call is TRBV30, the J call TRBJ2-3; 8 bases line up with TRBD1. V shed 4 bases and J 10 bases; nucleotides not matched to a gene: 19. This CDR3 is 16 amino acids long. Germline CDR1 is GTSNPN and CDR2 is SVGIG (reference sequence).

This chain links TRBV14 with TRBJ2-7; D might be TRBD2 (6 bases). Per germline, CDR1 SGHDN and CDR2 FVKESK. V lost 4 bases, J lost 7 bases, and 14 bases lay in between. The CDR3 totals 13 residues. Written as DNA, the CDR3 is TGTGCCAGCAGCCCCGGGCTAGCGAGGGAGCAGTACTTC. Translation: CASSPGLAREQYF.

This clonotype was counted many times. J is TRBJ2-5 and V is TRBV5-1, with D unclear. The CDR3 sequence is 14 residues long. Trimming took 1 base from V and 2 from J, leaving 9 bases between them. Looked up from germline, CDR1 is SGHRS and CDR2 is YFSETQ. The CDR3 region has the DNA TGCGCCAGCAGCTTGAGTGGAGATCAAGAGACCCAGTACTTC. It translates to CASSLSGDQETQYF.

This clonotype was detected many times. The J gene is TRBJ2-1, the V gene TRBV11-2; D is ambiguous. Deletions cut 5 bases from V and 5 bases from J, with 10 bases between. Germline assignment: CDR1 SGHAT and CDR2 FQNNGV. CDR3 length: 13 amino acids. The CDR3 region has the DNA TGTGCCAGCAGCCTCAAAAGGAACAATGAGCAGTTCTTC. Translating it yields CASSLKRNNEQFF.

The CDR3 spells CSAPRRGGETQYF. DNA for the CDR3: TGCAGTGCTCCAAGACGGGGTGGAGAGACCCAGTACTTC. The chain joins TRBV20-1 to TRBJ2-5, with a weak D call TRBD2 (5 bases). V dropped 5 bases and J dropped 4 bases, with 14 bases sitting between them. The CDR3 contains 13 residues. Germline loops: CDR1 DFQATT, CDR2 SNEGSKA (reference sequence).

This clonotype has ten or more counts. J is TRBJ2-7 and V is TRBV7-9, with a possible D match to TRBD1 (6 bases). Germline V CDR1 and CDR2: SEHNR, FQNEAQ (reference sequence). Trimming removed 5 bases at V and 5 bases at J, with 13 bases between. The CDR3 is 13 amino acids. CDR3 amino acids: CASSTQQGHEQYF. CDR3 DNA sequence: TGTGCCAGCAGCACCCAACAGGGCCACGAGCAGTACTTC.

V and J are TRBV7-3 and TRBJ2-2; tentatively, D is TRBD2 (6 bases). This CDR3 has 13 residues. CDR1 and CDR2 from the germline V gene are SGHTA and FQGTGA. V shed 5 bases and J shed 4 bases, with 8 bases lying between them. The CDR3, as DNA: TGTGCCAGCAGCGCCGGGGGCACCGGGGAGCTGTTTTTT. Translated: CASSAGGTGELFF.

In this sample, this clonotype turned up many times. The genes are TRBV28 and TRBJ2-2; weak D call: TRBD1 (5 bases). CDR3 length: 16 amino acids. V was cut by 4 bases and J by 4 bases, with 16 bases left in between. Germline V gene lookup returns CDR1 MDHEN and CDR2 SYDVKM. CDR3 sequence: CASSYLGQVGTGELFF. DNA for the CDR3: TGTGCCAGCAGTTACCTCGGACAAGTCGGCACCGGGGAGCTGTTTTTT. The complete variable domain, with remaining parts taken from reference TRBV28 and TRBJ2-2, reads DVKVTQSSRYLVKRTGEKVFLECVQDMDHENMFWYRQDPGLGLRLIYFSYDVKMKEKGDIPEGYSVSREKKERFSLILESASTNQTSMYLCASSYLGQVGTGELFFGEGSRLTVL.

The chain employs TRBV3-1 and TRBJ1-6; tentative D call: TRBD1 (6 bases). The CDR3 sequence is 16 residues long. V lost 0 bases to trimming and J lost 5 bases, with 11 bases between them. Germline values: CDR1 LGHDT, CDR2 YNNKEL (reference sequence). DNA of the CDR3: TGTGCCAGCAGCCAAGACGGGACAAGGAATAATTCACCCCTCCACTTT. Its protein product is CASSQDGTRNNSPLHF.

There are a few counts of this clonotype. The CDR3 sequence: CASRGRLAGDTGELFF. In nucleotides, the CDR3 is TGTGCCAGCAGGGGCCGACTAGCGGGAGATACCGGGGAGCTGTTTTTT. The chain combines TRBV6-1 with TRBJ2-2; 12 bases map to TRBD2. This CDR3 is built from 16 residues. The junction had 7 bases not matched to a gene; V was cut back by 6 bases and J by 5 bases. Germline-derived CDR1 and CDR2 are MNHNS and SASEGT.

This clonotype was seen a few times. The chain has TRBV20-1 and TRBJ2-1; 9 positions match TRBD2. From germline, CDR1 is DFQATT and CDR2 SNEGSKA (reference sequence). The CDR3 runs 16 residues. J lost 3 bases, V lost 3 bases, and 9 bases had no gene match. CDR3 in amino acids: CSASDLAGAGYNEQFF. DNA of the CDR3: TGCAGTGCTAGCGACTTAGCGGGAGCGGGCTACAATGAGCAGTTCTTC.